Following are 11 T cell receptor beta chains from one sample sequenced in a study of T cells in localized non-small cell lung cancer. The repertoire was sequenced with immunoSEQ multiplex PCR; TCRdb's copy has only in-frame clones and lacks some. The sample yields about 48,000 clones, roughly 80% seen once. The specimen comprised peripheral blood, sampled before any cancer treatment. Every receptor here comes from a man aged 35 to 69 with stage I squamous cell lung carcinoma.

This clone was picked up a small number of times. The genes are TRBV5-5 and TRBJ1-3; tentatively, D is TRBD1 (6 bases). The CDR3 contains 14 residues. Germline V lookup: CDR1 SGHKS, CDR2 YYEKEE (reference sequence). V dropped 3 bases and J dropped 8 bases, with 15 bases sitting between them. In DNA form, the CDR3 reads TGTGCCAGCAGCTATAACTCAGGGGTGGACACCATATATTTT. Translation gives CASSYNSGVDTIYF. Looking up the rest from reference TRBV5-5 and TRBJ1-3 gives the full variable domain: DAGVTQSPTHLIKTRGQQVTLRCSPISGHKSVSWYQQVLGQGPQFIFQYYEKEERGRGNFPDRFSARQFPNYSSELNVNALLLGDSALYLCASSYNSGVDTIYFGEGSWLTVV.

This clone was counted between two and nine times. The chain carries TRBV10-1 and TRBJ2-7, with no clear D. Germline lookup yields CDR1 WNHNN and CDR2 SYGVQD (reference sequence). V gave up 8 bases and J gave up 2 bases, with 16 bases separating them. CDR3 size: 14 residues. CDR3: CASPRVGKPYEQYF. The DNA of the CDR3 is TGCGCCAGCCCTAGGGTGGGGAAACCCTACGAGCAGTACTTC.

This clone was seen a few times. The chain has TRBV6-5 and TRBJ1-4, with D maybe TRBD1 (5 bases). This CDR3 contains 13 residues. Between the trimmed V and J ends, which lost 0 bases and 10 bases, there was a span of 9 bases. Per the germline V gene, CDR1 is MNHEY and CDR2 is SVGAGI. The CDR3 region has the DNA TGTGCCAGCAGTTACTCGTCCGGGGGAAAACTGTTTTTT. Translated, it gives CASSYSSGGKLFF.

This chain connects TRBV2 to TRBJ2-3; D might be TRBD2 (5 bases). The CDR3 has 15 residues. Germline assignment: CDR1 SNHLY and CDR2 FYNNEI. Trimming shortened V by 4 bases and J by 3 bases, and 14 bases separated the two germline ends. CDR3 in amino acids: CASSVEGKRTDTQYF. CDR3 sequence (DNA): TGTGCCAGCAGTGTTGAGGGAAAGAGGACAGATACGCAGTATTTT.

V usage is TRBV7-8 and J usage is TRBJ1-1; 7 bases agree with TRBD1. This CDR3 has 14 amino acids. Unmatched junction bases numbered 8, after V lost 5 bases and J lost 5 bases. Germline V gene sequence: CDR1 SGHVS, CDR2 FQNEAQ. The CDR3: CASSPKGAGTEAFF. Written as DNA, the CDR3 is TGTGCCAGCAGCCCCAAGGGGGCAGGTACTGAAGCTTTCTTT.

This clone was counted a few times. The same CDR3 arises from other DNA sequences in this sample as well. The CDR3 DNA follows: TGTGCCAGCACCTGGGGTGCGTCTGGGGCCAACGTCCTGACTTTC. Residues: CASTWGASGANVLTF. V is TRBV5-6 and J is TRBJ2-6; D gene uncertain. CDR3 length: 15 amino acids. V was shortened by 6 bases and J by 1 base, with 11 bases between the two germline ends. Looked up from germline, CDR1 is SGHDT and CDR2 is YYEEEE.

The chain links TRBV6-1 to TRBJ2-3, with D perhaps matching TRBD1 (5 bases). Germline V gene sequence: CDR1 MNHNS, CDR2 SASEGT. This CDR3 comprises 15 residues. V was pared by 7 bases and J by 5 bases, with 19 bases between. The DNA of the CDR3 is TGTGCCAGCACCCGAGAACAGGCAGGCGGAGATACGCAGTATTTT. The encoded protein is CASTREQAGGDTQYF.

In this sample, this clone turned up many times. This chain links TRBV5-1 with TRBJ2-2; the D is unclear. Trimming removed 0 bases from V and 8 bases from J, with 11 bases in between. Germline CDR1 and CDR2: SGHRS and YFSETQ. CDR3 size: 14 residues. The CDR3 nucleotides are TGCGCCAGCAGCTTGGAACATGTTGGGGGGGAGCTGTTTTTT. It yields the protein CASSLEHVGGELFF.

The table lists this clone with a few counts. The DNA for the CDR3 is TGTGCCAGCAGTTTAGGACAAGCTTTCTTT. The encoded protein is CASSLGQAFF. The genes are TRBV28 and TRBJ1-1; D unresolved. This CDR3 region has 10 residues. The V and J ends lost 2 bases and 9 bases respectively, with 4 bases between them. Germline V gene data show CDR1 as MDHEN and CDR2 as SYDVKM.

CDR3 nucleotide sequence: TGTGCCTCTCAGCGGGGGGGGAGCACAGATACGCAGTATTTT. Protein product: CASQRGGSTDTQYF. V usage is TRBV30 and J usage is TRBJ2-3, with 10 bases that match TRBD2. Germline V gene sequence: CDR1 GTSNPN, CDR2 SVGIG (reference sequence). This CDR3 has 14 residues. Trimming cost V 7 bases and J 0 bases; bases outside gene matches: 4.

V usage is TRBV5-6 and J usage is TRBJ2-7; the match to TRBD1 covers 9 bases. Trimming at V came to 4 bases and at J to 2 bases, leaving 10 bases not matched to a gene. The germline CDR1 and CDR2 sequences are SGHDT and YYEEEE. The CDR3 sequence is 16 residues long. The CDR3 nucleotides are TGTGCCAGCAGCAGAAAGGGCACAGGGGGCCCCTACGAGCAGTACTTC. Translating gives CASSRKGTGGPYEQYF.